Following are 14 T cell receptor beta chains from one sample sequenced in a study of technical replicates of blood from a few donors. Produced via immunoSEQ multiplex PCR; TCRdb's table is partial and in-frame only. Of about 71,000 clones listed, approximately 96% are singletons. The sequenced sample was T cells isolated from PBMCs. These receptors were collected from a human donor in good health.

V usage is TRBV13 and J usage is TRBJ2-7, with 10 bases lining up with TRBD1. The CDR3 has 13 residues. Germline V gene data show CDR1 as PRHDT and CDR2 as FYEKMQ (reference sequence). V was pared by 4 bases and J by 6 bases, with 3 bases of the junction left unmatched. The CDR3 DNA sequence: TGTGCCAGCAGCTCGGGACAGGGGTTCGAGCAGTACTTC. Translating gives CASSSGQGFEQYF.

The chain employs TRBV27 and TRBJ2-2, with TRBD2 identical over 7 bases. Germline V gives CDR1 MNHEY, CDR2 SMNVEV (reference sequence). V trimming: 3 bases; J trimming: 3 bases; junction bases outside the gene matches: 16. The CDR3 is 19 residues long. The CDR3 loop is CASSFSLAGVGNDTGELFF. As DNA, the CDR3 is TGTGCCAGCAGTTTTTCTCTGGCGGGAGTTGGAAATGACACCGGGGAGCTGTTTTTT.

In DNA, the CDR3 is TGCGCCAGCAGCCAAGAAGGGGTTCGGAGGGAGAGCAATCAGCCCCAGCATTTT. Translation gives CASSQEGVRRESNQPQHF. The genes are TRBV4-1 and TRBJ1-5; TRBD1 might be the D (5 bases). Trimming removed 0 bases at V and 1 base at J, with 16 bases between. Per germline, CDR1 MGHRA and CDR2 YSYEKL. This CDR3 has 18 residues.

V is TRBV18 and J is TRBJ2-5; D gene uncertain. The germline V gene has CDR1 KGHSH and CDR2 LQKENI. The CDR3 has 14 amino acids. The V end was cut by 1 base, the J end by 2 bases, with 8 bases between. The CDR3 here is CASSPLVEQETQYF. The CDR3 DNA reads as TGTGCCAGCTCACCACTTGTAGAACAAGAGACCCAGTACTTC.

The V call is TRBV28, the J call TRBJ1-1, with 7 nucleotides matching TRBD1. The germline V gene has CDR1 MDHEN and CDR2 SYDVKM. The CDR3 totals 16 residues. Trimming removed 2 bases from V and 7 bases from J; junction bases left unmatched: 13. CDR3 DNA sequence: TGTGCCAGCAGTTTAGGGCAGGGGGTGATTATGGGTGAAGCTTTCTTT. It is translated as CASSLGQGVIMGEAFF. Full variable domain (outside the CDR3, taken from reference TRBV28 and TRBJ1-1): DVKVTQSSRYLVKRTGEKVFLECVQDMDHENMFWYRQDPGLGLRLIYFSYDVKMKEKGDIPEGYSVSREKKERFSLILESASTNQTSMYLCASSLGQGVIMGEAFFGQGTRLTVV.

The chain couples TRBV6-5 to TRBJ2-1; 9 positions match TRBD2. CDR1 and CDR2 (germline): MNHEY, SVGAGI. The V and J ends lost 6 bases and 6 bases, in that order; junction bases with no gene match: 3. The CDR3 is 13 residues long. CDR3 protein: CASSPTSGNEQFF. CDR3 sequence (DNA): TGTGCCAGCAGCCCGACTAGCGGCAATGAGCAGTTCTTC.

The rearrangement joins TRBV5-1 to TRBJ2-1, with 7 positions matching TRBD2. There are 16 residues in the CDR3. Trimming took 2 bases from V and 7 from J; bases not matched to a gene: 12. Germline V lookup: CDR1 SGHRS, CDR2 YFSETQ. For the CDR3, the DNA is TGCGCCAGCAGCTTTCCCATTCCCGACGGGAGGAATGAGCAGTTCTTC. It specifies CASSFPIPDGRNEQFF.

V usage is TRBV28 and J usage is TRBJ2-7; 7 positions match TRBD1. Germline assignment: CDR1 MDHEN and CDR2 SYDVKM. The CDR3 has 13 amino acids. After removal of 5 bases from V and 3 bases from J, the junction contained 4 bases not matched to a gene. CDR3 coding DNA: TGTGCCAGCAGTCCCCAGGGGGTCTACGAGCAGTACTTC. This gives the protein CASSPQGVYEQYF.

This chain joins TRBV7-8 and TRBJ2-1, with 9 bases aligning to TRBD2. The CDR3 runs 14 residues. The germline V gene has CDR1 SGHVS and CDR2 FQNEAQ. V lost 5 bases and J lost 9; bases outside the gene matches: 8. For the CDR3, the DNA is TGTGCCAGCAGCCTGGGACTAGCTGGAGGTGAGCAGTTCTTC. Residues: CASSLGLAGGEQFF.

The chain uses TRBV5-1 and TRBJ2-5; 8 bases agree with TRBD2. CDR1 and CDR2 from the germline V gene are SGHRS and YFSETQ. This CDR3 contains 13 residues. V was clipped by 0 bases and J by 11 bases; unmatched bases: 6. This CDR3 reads CASSLADIAGQYF. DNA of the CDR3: TGCGCCAGCAGCTTGGCCGATATAGCGGGGCAGTACTTC.

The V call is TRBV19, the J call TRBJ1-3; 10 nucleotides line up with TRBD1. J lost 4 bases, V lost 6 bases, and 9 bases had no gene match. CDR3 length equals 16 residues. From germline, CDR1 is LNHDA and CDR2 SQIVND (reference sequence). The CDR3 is CASRGSGTGDGNTIYF. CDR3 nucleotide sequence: TGTGCCAGTAGAGGCTCCGGGACAGGGGACGGAAACACCATATATTTT.

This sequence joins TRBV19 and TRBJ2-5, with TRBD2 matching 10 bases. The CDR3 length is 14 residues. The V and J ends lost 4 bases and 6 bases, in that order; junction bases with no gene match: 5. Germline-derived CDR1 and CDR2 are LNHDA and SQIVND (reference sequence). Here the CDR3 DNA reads TGTGCCAGTAGTACTAGCGGGAGCTTTAAGACCCAGTACTTC. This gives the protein CASSTSGSFKTQYF.

CDR3 residues: CASSLDLDRGTEAFF. The CDR3 DNA sequence: TGCGCCAGCAGCTTGGACCTAGACAGGGGAACTGAAGCTTTCTTT. The V and J genes are TRBV5-1 and TRBJ1-1; 8 nucleotides agree with TRBD1. CDR1 and CDR2 from the germline V gene are SGHRS and YFSETQ. This CDR3 comprises 15 residues. Trimming took 0 bases from V and 5 from J; bases not matched to a gene: 6.

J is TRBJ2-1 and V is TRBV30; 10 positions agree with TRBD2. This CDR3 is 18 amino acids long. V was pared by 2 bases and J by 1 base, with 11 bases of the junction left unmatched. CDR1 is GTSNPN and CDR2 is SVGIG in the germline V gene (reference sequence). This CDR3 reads CAWSLMASGSGSYNEQFF. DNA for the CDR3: TGTGCCTGGAGTTTAATGGCTAGCGGGAGCGGGTCCTACAATGAGCAGTTCTTC.